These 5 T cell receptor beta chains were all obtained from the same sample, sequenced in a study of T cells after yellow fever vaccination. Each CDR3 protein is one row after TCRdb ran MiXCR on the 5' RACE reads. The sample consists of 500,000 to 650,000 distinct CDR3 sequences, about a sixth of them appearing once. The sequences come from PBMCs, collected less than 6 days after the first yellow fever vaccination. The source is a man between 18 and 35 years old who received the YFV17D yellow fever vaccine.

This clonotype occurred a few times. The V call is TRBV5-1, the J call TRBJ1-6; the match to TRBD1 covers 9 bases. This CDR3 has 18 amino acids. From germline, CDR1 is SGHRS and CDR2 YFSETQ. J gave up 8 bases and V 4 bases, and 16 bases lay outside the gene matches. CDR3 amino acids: CASSPQWPFDRGDSPLHF. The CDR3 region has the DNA TGCGCCAGCAGCCCACAGTGGCCTTTCGACAGGGGGGATTCACCCCTCCACTTT.

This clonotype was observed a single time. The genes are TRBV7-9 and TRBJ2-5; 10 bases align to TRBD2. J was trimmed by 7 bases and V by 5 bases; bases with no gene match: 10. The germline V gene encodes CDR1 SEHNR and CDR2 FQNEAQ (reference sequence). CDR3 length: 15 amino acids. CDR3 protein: CASSHGLAEPRTQYF. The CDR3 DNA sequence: TGTGCCAGCAGCCATGGACTAGCGGAGCCGCGGACCCAGTACTTC. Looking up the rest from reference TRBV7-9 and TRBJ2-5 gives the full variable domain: DTGVSQNPRHKITKRGQNVTFRCDPISEHNRLYWYRQTLGQGPEFLTYFQNEAQLEKSRLLSDRFSAERPKGSFSTLEIQRTEQGDSAMYLCASSHGLAEPRTQYFGPGTRLLVL.

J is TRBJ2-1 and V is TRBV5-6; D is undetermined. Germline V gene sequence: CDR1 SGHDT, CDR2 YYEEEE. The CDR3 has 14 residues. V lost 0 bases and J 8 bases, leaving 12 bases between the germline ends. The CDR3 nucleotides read TGTGCCAGCAGCTTGGGGCAGCGTTGGGATGAGCAGTTCTTC. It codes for CASSLGQRWDEQFF.

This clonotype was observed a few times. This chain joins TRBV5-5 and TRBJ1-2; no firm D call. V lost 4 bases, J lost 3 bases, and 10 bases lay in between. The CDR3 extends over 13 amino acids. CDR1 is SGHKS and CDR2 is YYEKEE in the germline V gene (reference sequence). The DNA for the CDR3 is TGTGCCAGCAGCCAATCGGAATACTATGGCTACACCTTC. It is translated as CASSQSEYYGYTF.

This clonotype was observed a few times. The CDR3: CASSTQLGQETQYF. Written as DNA, the CDR3 is TGTGCCAGCAGCACCCAACTCGGGCAAGAGACCCAGTACTTC. The genes are TRBV7-2 and TRBJ2-5; no clear D. V was cut by 5 bases and J by 2 bases, with 12 bases left in between. CDR3 length: 14 residues. Germline V gene data show CDR1 as SGHTA and CDR2 as FQGNSA.